The clone carrying this T cell receptor beta chain was seen a few times. The antigen remains undetermined. Sequence at one end of the junction differs from germline and may be a read error. Each donor had ten milliliters of peripheral blood drawn. A second PCR of roughly 7 to 11 cycles used a sample-barcoded 5' primer and a J-beta primer mix. TCRdb redid the calling of the 5' RACE reads with MiXCR, one entry per CDR3 protein. This sample has some 690,000 distinct CDR3 sequences, with 22% found just once. The record originates from a study of blood T cells in healthy people across ages. Regarding the study as a whole: PBMCs were not sorted, which prevented a conclusive comparison of naive versus antigen-experienced cells. TCR beta diversity was tightly associated with the proportion of naive T cells.

The CDR3 totals 14 residues. This TCR came from a man aged 65 to 85 in good health. The source material was blood. The chain joins TRBV12-3 or TRBV12-4 to TRBJ2-1, with 9 positions matching TRBD2. The CDR3 sequence is CASSPRGGPNEQLF. CDR3 nucleotide sequence: TGTGCCAGCAGTCCGCGGGGGGGCCCCAATGAGCAGCTCTTC.